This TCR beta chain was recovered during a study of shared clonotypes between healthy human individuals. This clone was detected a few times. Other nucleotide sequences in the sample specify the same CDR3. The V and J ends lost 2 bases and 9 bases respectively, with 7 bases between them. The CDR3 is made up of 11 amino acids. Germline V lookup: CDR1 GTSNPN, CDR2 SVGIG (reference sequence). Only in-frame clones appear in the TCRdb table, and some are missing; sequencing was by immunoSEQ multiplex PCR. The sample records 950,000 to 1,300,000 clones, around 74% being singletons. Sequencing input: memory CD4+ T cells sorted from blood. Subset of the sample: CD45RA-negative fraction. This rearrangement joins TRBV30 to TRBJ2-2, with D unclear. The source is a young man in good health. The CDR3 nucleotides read TGTGCCTGGAGTCCAACCCGGGAGCTGTTTTTT. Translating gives CAWSPTRELFF.